What follows is one T cell receptor beta chain and its context. Antigen unknown. From the reads, TCRdb called clonotypes with MiXCR, one entry per CDR3 protein. Of 350,000 to 400,000 distinct CDR3 sequences listed, about 35% are singletons. CDR3 length: 14 residues. The J segment lost 9 bases and the V segment lost 6 bases, leaving 8 bases of the junction unmatched. CDR1 SGHTA and CDR2 FQGNSA come from the germline V gene. The data were obtained in a study of T cell repertoires in cytomegalovirus infection. Study background: Well-studied HLA-B-restricted CMV epitopes were used in the study alongside recently identified HLA-C-restricted ones. Through public TCR beta signatures, both CMV infection and matching HLA type were indicated. Study results and caveats: Based on cumulative public TCR beta family frequency, carriers of CMV plus the relevant HLA were identified. The ex vivo response was dominated by HLA-C-restricted CMV-specific TCR beta clonotypes.

Sequencing used cultured PBMCs, obtained from culture after CMV antigen stimulation. The gene calls are TRBV7-2 and TRBJ1-1; 12 bases map to TRBD1. The clonotype was recovered from a human donor in good health (CMV status not recorded). Some clones in this sample may be carry-over from other donors' samples. As DNA, the CDR3 is TGTGCCAGCAGTCGTCCGGGACAGGGGGCTCAAGCTTTCTTT. The encoded protein is CASSRPGQGAQAFF. The full variable domain, rest sourced from reference TRBV7-2 and TRBJ1-1, is GAGVSQSPSNKVTEKGKDVELRCDPISGHTALYWYRQSLGQGLEFLIYFQGNSAPDKSGLPSDRFSAERTGGSVSTLTIQRTQQEDSAVYLCASSRPGQGAQAFFGQGTRLTVV.